These 28 T cell receptor beta chains were sequenced from one sample in a study of prognosis after radiotherapy for stage I lung cancer. The TCR beta CDR3 region was amplified from genomic DNA, with two rounds of multiplex PCR being used for the amplification. For every TRBV and TRBJ gene, a specific primer was used in first-round PCR. MiXCR, run by TCRdb on the multiplex PCR reads, gives a single entry per CDR3 protein. The sample lists around 19,000 distinct CDR3 sequences; less than 70% were seen once. Specimen: PBMCs, collected before or after stereotactic body radiation therapy (not recorded which). The origin of the receptors is a donor over 45 with non-small cell lung cancer.

V usage is TRBV6-1 and J usage is TRBJ2-7; tentatively, D is TRBD2 (6 bases). V was cut by 5 bases and J by 6 bases, with 14 bases left in between. The CDR3 is 13 amino acids. CDR1 MNHNS and CDR2 SASEGT come from the germline V gene. The CDR3 loop is CASSRESGCEQYF. CDR3 nucleotide sequence: TGTGCCAGCAGTCGGGAGAGTGGCTGCGAGCAGTACTTC.

Comments on this clonotype: Only one base separates this from a far larger clonotype, so it likely reflects a read error. The V and J genes are TRBV6-4 and TRBJ2-5, with D perhaps matching TRBD2 (5 bases). Germline loops: CDR1 MRHNA, CDR2 SNTAGT. The ends were cut back, 5 bases at V and 0 bases at J, with 7 bases in the middle. The CDR3 covers 13 residues. In DNA, the CDR3 is TGTGCCAGCAGTAGGGAGTACCAAGAGACCCAGTACTTC. It translates to CASSREYQETQYF.

Comments on this clonotype: Relative to the germline gene, one junction end is altered; a read error may explain this. This chain joins TRBV6-1 and TRBJ2-2; no reliable D call. The CDR3 is 14 amino acids. Germline V gives CDR1 MNHNS, CDR2 SASEGT. CDR3 bases: TGTGCCAGCAGTCCGGTGATCAACACCGTGGAGCTTTTTTTT. The encoded protein is CASSPVINTVELFF.

This clonotype came up many times. The chain couples TRBV5-6 to TRBJ1-1; 8 nucleotides align to TRBD1. V lost 0 bases to trimming and J lost 10 bases; unmatched junction nucleotides: 8. CDR1 is SGHDT and CDR2 is YYEEEE in the germline V gene. This CDR3 is built from 14 residues. CDR3 bases: TGTGCCAGCAGCTTGGTTAGCGGCAGGGGGCCAGCTTTCTTT. This codes for CASSLVSGRGPAFF.

This clonotype was detected ten times or more. The chain combines TRBV27 with TRBJ2-3; 9 positions match TRBD2. The CDR3 length is 13 residues. Germline CDR1 and CDR2: MNHEY and SMNVEV (reference sequence). V was clipped by 5 bases and J by 6 bases; unmatched bases: 3. The CDR3: CASSAGGGDTQYF. The CDR3 nucleotides read TGTGCCAGCAGTGCGGGAGGGGGGGATACGCAGTATTTT.

As for this clonotype: An end of the junction differs from the germline gene, which may be a read error. The chain has TRBV20-1 and TRBJ1-1; D gene ambiguous. Germline CDR1 DFQATT, CDR2 SNEGSKA (reference sequence). This CDR3 region has 13 residues. The CDR3 reads CSARHGGNTEDFF. In nucleotides, the CDR3 is TGCAGTGCTAGACATGGAGGGAACACTGAAGATTTCTTT.

Comment on this clonotype: A much larger clone is a single base away; this may be a read error. The chain couples TRBV19 to TRBJ2-2; D might be TRBD1 or TRBD2, each matching 5 bases. Trimming removed 4 bases at V and 4 bases at J, with 7 bases between. The CDR3 has 13 residues. CDR1 and CDR2 (germline): LNHDA, SQIVND (reference sequence). The CDR3 nucleotides read TGTGCCAGTAGTACAGGGACCACCGGGGAGCTGTTTTTT. It is translated as CASSTGTTGELFF.

This clonotype was found many times. This chain uses TRBV28 with TRBJ2-1; 9 nucleotides align to TRBD2. CDR3 length: 15 residues. Germline V gene data show CDR1 as MDHEN and CDR2 as SYDVKM. V lost 4 bases, J lost 7 bases, and 8 bases stayed unmatched. CDR3 protein: CASSSQGLATNEQFF. CDR3 DNA: TGTGCCAGCAGTTCCCAGGGACTAGCCACGAATGAGCAGTTCTTC.

V gene TRBV5-6 combines with J gene TRBJ1-2; D possibly corresponds to TRBD1 (5 bases). CDR3 length: 11 amino acids. Trimming removed 3 bases from V and 7 bases from J, with 7 bases in between. Germline lookup yields CDR1 SGHDT and CDR2 YYEEEE. CDR3 residues: CASSWDLGYTF. CDR3 bases: TGTGCCAGCAGCTGGGACCTTGGCTACACCTTC.

The V call is TRBV29-1, the J call TRBJ1-2, with D hard to call. Germline V gene data show CDR1 as SQVTM and CDR2 as ANQGSEA. The CDR3 covers 13 residues. The CDR3 reads CIVNDQHPYGYTF. For the CDR3, the DNA is TGCATCGTGAATGACCAGCATCCCTATGGCTACACCTTC.

The rearrangement links TRBV7-9 to TRBJ2-3; TRBD2 agrees at 8 bases. Trimming at V came to 3 bases and at J to 2 bases, leaving 4 bases not matched to a gene. The germline V gene encodes CDR1 SEHNR and CDR2 FQNEAQ (reference sequence). CDR3 length: 15 amino acids. CDR3 DNA sequence: TGTGCCAGCAGCTTTCCGACTAGCGTCACAGATACGCAGTATTTT. It is translated as CASSFPTSVTDTQYF.

The rearrangement links TRBV20-1 to TRBJ2-7, with D unclear. This CDR3 has 14 residues. The germline V gene has CDR1 DFQATT and CDR2 SNEGSKA (reference sequence). Deletions cut 0 bases from V and 5 bases from J, with 14 bases between. The DNA for the CDR3 is TGCAGTGCTAGAGATACGGGCCATTTCGACGAGCAGTACTTC. Translating it yields CSARDTGHFDEQYF.

This clonotype was counted ten times or more. This chain connects TRBV20-1 to TRBJ2-5; no definite D call. From germline, CDR1 is DFQATT and CDR2 SNEGSKA (reference sequence). Trimming removed 3 bases at V and 5 bases at J, with 16 bases between. The CDR3 runs 14 residues. CDR3 sequence: CSARADIVLETQYF. The CDR3 DNA follows: TGCAGTGCTAGGGCAGACATTGTCCTCGAGACCCAGTACTTC.

In regard to this clonotype: Germline is not matched at one junction end, which may reflect a read error. The V gene is TRBV5-1, the J gene TRBJ2-2, with a weak D call TRBD1 (6 bases). The CDR3 sequence is 15 residues long. The germline CDR1 and CDR2 sequences are SGHRS and YFSETQ. CDR3 amino acids: CAISYTTGTAGELFF. The CDR3 region has the DNA TGCGCCATCAGCTATACGACAGGAACGGCCGGGGAGCTGTTTTTT. Complete variable domain (other parts from reference TRBV5-1 and TRBJ2-2): KAGVTQTPRYLIKTRGQQVTLSCSPISGHRSVSWYQQTPGQGLQFLFEYFSETQRNKGNFPGRFSGRQFSNSRSEMNVSTLELGDSALYLCAISYTTGTAGELFFGEGSRLTVL.

This clonotype was counted ten times or more. The V and J genes are TRBV6-5 and TRBJ1-1; a weak D match, TRBD1 (6 bases). CDR1 and CDR2 (germline): MNHEY, SVGAGI. The CDR3 has 14 amino acids. Deletions cut 6 bases from V and 7 bases from J, with 18 bases between. In nucleotides, the CDR3 is TGTGCCAGCAGATACAGGGACGACGCGGTTGAAGCTTTCTTT. Its protein is CASRYRDDAVEAFF.

This chain links TRBV7-2 with TRBJ1-6; 8 nucleotides agree with TRBD1. The V and J ends lost 1 base and 8 bases, in that order; junction bases with no gene match: 7. The CDR3 runs 16 residues. The germline V gene encodes CDR1 SGHTA and CDR2 FQGNSA. In DNA, the CDR3 is TGTGCCAGCAGCTTAGTTCAGGGGGCTTTTGATTCACCCCTCCACTTT. The encoded protein is CASSLVQGAFDSPLHF.

This clonotype was seen only a few times. This may come from a read error, since a much larger clone is one base off. The chain has TRBV28 and TRBJ2-5; no clear D. CDR1 is MDHEN and CDR2 is SYDVKM in the germline V gene. Trimming took 7 bases from V and 4 from J, leaving 7 bases between them. The CDR3 is made up of 11 amino acids. The CDR3 nucleotides are TGTGCCAGCATTTCCGGAGAGACCCAGTACTTC. Its translation: CASISGETQYF. The full variable domain, completed using reference TRBV28 and TRBJ2-5, is DVKVTQSSRYLVKRTGEKVFLECVQDMDHENMFWYRQDPGLGLRLIYFSYDVKMKEKGDIPEGYSVSREKKERFSLILESASTNQTSMYLCASISGETQYFGPGTRLLVL.

In this sample, this clonotype turned up a few times. The J gene is TRBJ1-1, the V gene TRBV19; no reliable D call. The CDR3 extends over 12 amino acids. In germline, CDR1 is LNHDA, CDR2 SQIVND (reference sequence). Trimming shortened V by 0 bases and J by 7 bases, and 6 bases separated the two germline ends. The CDR3, as DNA: TGTGCCAGTAGTATAGAAGGGCTTGAAGCTTTCTTT. It translates to CASSIEGLEAFF.

Worth noting for this clonotype: With a far larger clone one base away, a read error is the likely cause. V gene TRBV6-2 or TRBV6-3 combines with J gene TRBJ1-1; 11 bases agree with TRBD1. This CDR3 is built from 15 residues. Trimming removed 5 bases from V and 7 bases from J; junction bases left unmatched: 9. The germline V gene has CDR1 MNHEY and CDR2 SVGEGT. The CDR3 here is CASSDKDRGRGEAFF. The CDR3, as DNA: TGTGCCAGCAGTGACAAGGACAGGGGGCGGGGTGAAGCTTTCTTT.

Notes on this clonotype: The junction shows a germline mismatch at one end, possibly a read error. The chain carries TRBV24-1 and TRBJ2-1, with 7 bases fitting TRBD1. This CDR3 has 14 amino acids. Germline assignment: CDR1 KGHDR and CDR2 SFDVKD. CDR3 region: CSTSASGGHNEQFF. The CDR3 region has the DNA TGTTCCACCAGTGCCTCAGGGGGTCACAATGAGCAGTTCTTC.

This clonotype was found a few times. V gene TRBV5-6 combines with J gene TRBJ2-5; D is ambiguous. This CDR3 contains 11 residues. The germline gives CDR1 SGHDT, CDR2 YYEEEE. Trimming cost V 2 bases and J 4 bases, with 3 bases left between them. The CDR3 nucleotides are TGTGCCAGCAGCTTCAGAGAGACCCAGTACTTC. This codes for CASSFRETQYF.

This clonotype was seen repeatedly, ten times or more. J is TRBJ1-5 and V is TRBV20-1; D gene ambiguous. Germline CDR1 and CDR2: DFQATT and SNEGSKA (reference sequence). This CDR3 is built from 13 residues. With 3 bases removed from V and 7 bases from J, the gap between germline ends came to 13 bases. In DNA form, the CDR3 reads TGCAGTGCTAGTTCCGGGTTGGGGCAGCCCCAGCATTTT. Translation gives CSASSGLGQPQHF.

Of note for this clonotype: A read error is the likely source, as a far larger clone sits one nucleotide away. The V call is TRBV6-9, the J call TRBJ2-5; D uncertain. V was cut by 4 bases and J by 2 bases, with 11 bases left in between. Germline assignment: CDR1 MNHGY and CDR2 SVAAGI. The CDR3 has 14 residues. CDR3 coding DNA: TGTGCCAGCAGTTCTCAGGTACTTCAAGAGACCCAGTACTTC. Its translation: CASSSQVLQETQYF.

The rearrangement uses TRBV6-2 or TRBV6-3 and TRBJ2-7, with 7 bases identical to TRBD2. Germline CDR1 reads MNHEY; CDR2 reads SVGEGT. Germline trimming cut 6 bases from V and 2 bases from J; bases unmatched to any gene: 4. CDR3 length: 13 amino acids. This CDR3 is CASSLAETYEQYF. For the CDR3, the DNA is TGTGCCAGCAGCCTAGCGGAAACCTACGAGCAGTACTTC.

Comments on this clonotype: With only one base between it and a far larger clone, this is likely a read error. The CDR3 protein is CASKISSGSDEQYF. Here the CDR3 DNA reads TGTGCCAGCAAGATCTCTAGCGGGAGCGATGAGCAGTACTTC. The genes are TRBV6-1 and TRBJ2-7, with 10 bases aligning to TRBD2. Trimming cost V 7 bases and J 7 bases; bases outside gene matches: 10. CDR3 size: 14 residues. Germline-derived CDR1 and CDR2 are MNHNS and SASEGT.

Regarding this clonotype: It may be a read error: a sequence one base away is much more abundant. The chain joins TRBV6-5 to TRBJ2-7; TRBD1 agrees at 8 bases. Looked up from germline, CDR1 is MNHEY and CDR2 is SVGAGI. The CDR3 consists of 17 residues. The junction had 9 bases not matched to a gene; V was cut back by 2 bases and J by 0 bases. The CDR3 nucleotides read TGTGCCAGCAGTTACGGACAGGGAATCTGGGTCTCCTACGAGCAGTACTTC. Translating gives CASSYGQGIWVSYEQYF.

V and J are TRBV15 and TRBJ2-7; D perhaps matches TRBD2 (6 bases). This CDR3 has 13 residues. V gave up 4 bases and J gave up 10 bases, with 17 bases separating them. CDR1 is LNHNV and CDR2 is YYDKDF in the germline V gene (reference sequence). CDR3 amino acids: CATSKGGVADQYF. DNA for the CDR3: TGTGCCACCAGCAAGGGCGGGGTGGCGGATCAGTACTTC. The full variable domain, its missing parts supplied by reference TRBV15 and TRBJ2-7, is DAMVIQNPRYQVTQFGKPVTLSCSQTLNHNVMYWYQQKSSQAPKLLFHYYDKDFNNEADTPDNFQSRRPNTSFCFLDIRSPGLGDTAMYLCATSKGGVADQYFGPGTRLTVT.

The V and J genes are TRBV24-1 and TRBJ2-3; 7 bases are shared with TRBD1. Per the germline V gene, CDR1 is KGHDR and CDR2 is SFDVKD. This CDR3 has 16 residues. V shed 5 bases, J shed 0 bases, and the junction held 7 bases outside the gene matches. DNA for the CDR3: TGTGCCACCAGTGTTGGAAAGGGGGCGAGCACAGATACGCAGTATTTT. This codes for CATSVGKGASTDTQYF.